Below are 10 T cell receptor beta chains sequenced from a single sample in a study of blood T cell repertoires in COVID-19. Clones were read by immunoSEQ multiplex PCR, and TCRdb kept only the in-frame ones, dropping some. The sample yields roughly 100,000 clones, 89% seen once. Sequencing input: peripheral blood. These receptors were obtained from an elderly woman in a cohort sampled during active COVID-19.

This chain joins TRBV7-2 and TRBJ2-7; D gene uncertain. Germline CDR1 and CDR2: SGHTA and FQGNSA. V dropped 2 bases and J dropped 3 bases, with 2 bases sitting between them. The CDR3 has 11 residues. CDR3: CASSLYYEQYF. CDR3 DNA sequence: TGTGCCAGCAGCTTATACTACGAGCAGTACTTC. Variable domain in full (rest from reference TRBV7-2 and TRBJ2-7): GAGVSQSPSNKVTEKGKDVELRCDPISGHTALYWYRQSLGQGLEFLIYFQGNSAPDKSGLPSDRFSAERTGGSVSTLTIQRTQQEDSAVYLCASSLYYEQYFGPGTRLTVT.

The CDR3 nucleotides read TGTGCCAGCAGACCAAGGGCCACAGGGGGTGGTACCGGGGAGCTGTTTTTT. Translated, it gives CASRPRATGGGTGELFF. This chain joins TRBV7-2 and TRBJ2-2, with 8 bases lining up with TRBD1. Trimming took 6 bases from V and 5 from J; bases not matched to a gene: 14. CDR3 size: 17 residues. The V gene's germline CDR1 is SGHTA and CDR2 FQGNSA.

CDR3 nucleotides: TGCGCCAGCAGTGAGCCGAGTAACCTTCTCTTGGGACTAGCGGGGGGGACTGAGCAGTTCTTC. This translates into CASSEPSNLLLGLAGGTEQFF. The gene calls are TRBV10-1 and TRBJ2-1; the match to TRBD2 covers 16 bases. CDR3 length: 21 residues. V was pared by 2 bases and J by 9 bases, with 19 bases of the junction left unmatched. Germline values: CDR1 WNHNN, CDR2 SYGVQD (reference sequence).

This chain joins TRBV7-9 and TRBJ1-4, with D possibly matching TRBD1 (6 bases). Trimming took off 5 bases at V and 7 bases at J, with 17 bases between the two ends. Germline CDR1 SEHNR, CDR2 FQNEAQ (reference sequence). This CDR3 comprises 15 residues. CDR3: CASSVDLRGGEKLFF. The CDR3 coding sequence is TGTGCCAGCAGCGTGGACCTTCGAGGGGGTGAAAAACTGTTTTTT.

The CDR3 is CASSEAHSKGVTQFF. For the CDR3, the DNA is TGTGCCAGCAGTGAAGCGCATTCCAAGGGGGTTACGCAGTTCTTC. The chain carries TRBV2 and TRBJ2-1; maybe TRBD1 (6 bases). Germline lookup yields CDR1 SNHLY and CDR2 FYNNEI. CDR3 size: 15 residues. The V end was cut by 0 bases, the J end by 12 bases, with 18 bases between.

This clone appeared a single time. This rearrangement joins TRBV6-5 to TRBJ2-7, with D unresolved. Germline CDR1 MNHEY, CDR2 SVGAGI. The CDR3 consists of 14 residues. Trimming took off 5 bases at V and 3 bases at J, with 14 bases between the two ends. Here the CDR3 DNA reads TGTGCCAGCAGTACCAGGCCAGCCTACTACGAGCAGTACTTC. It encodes CASSTRPAYYEQYF.

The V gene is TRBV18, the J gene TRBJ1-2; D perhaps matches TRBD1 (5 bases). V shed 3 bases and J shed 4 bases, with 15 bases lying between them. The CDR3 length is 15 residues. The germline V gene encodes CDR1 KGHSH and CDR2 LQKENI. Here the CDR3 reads CASSPTNQGAYGYTF. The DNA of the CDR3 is TGTGCCAGCTCACCTACCAACCAGGGTGCCTATGGCTACACCTTC. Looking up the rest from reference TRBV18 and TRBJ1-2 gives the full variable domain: NAGVMQNPRHLVRRRGQEARLRCSPMKGHSHVYWYRQLPEEGLKFMVYLQKENIIDESGMPKERFSAEFPKEGPSILRIQQVVRGDSAAYFCASSPTNQGAYGYTFGSGTRLTVV.

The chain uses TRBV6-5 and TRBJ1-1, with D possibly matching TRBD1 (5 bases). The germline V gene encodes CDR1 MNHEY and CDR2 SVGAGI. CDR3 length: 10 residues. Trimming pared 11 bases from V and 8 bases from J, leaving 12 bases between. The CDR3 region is CAGQIDEAFF. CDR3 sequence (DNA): TGTGCCGGACAAATCGACGAAGCTTTCTTT.

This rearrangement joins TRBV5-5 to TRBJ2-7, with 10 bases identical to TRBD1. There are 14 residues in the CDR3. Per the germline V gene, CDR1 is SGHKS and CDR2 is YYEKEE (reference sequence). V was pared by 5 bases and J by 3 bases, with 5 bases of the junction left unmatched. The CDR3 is CASRLGQGLYEQYF. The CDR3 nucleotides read TGTGCCAGCAGACTGGGACAGGGGCTCTACGAGCAGTACTTC. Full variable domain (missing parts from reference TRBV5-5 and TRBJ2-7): DAGVTQSPTHLIKTRGQQVTLRCSPISGHKSVSWYQQVLGQGPQFIFQYYEKEERGRGNFPDRFSARQFPNYSSELNVNALLLGDSALYLCASRLGQGLYEQYFGPGTRLTVT.

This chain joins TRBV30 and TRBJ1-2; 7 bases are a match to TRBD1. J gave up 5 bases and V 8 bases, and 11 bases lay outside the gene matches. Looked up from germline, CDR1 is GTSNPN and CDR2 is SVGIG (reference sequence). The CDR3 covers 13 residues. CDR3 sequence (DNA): TGTGCCGCCCCGGGACAGACCGTTTATGGCTACACCTTC. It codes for CAAPGQTVYGYTF.